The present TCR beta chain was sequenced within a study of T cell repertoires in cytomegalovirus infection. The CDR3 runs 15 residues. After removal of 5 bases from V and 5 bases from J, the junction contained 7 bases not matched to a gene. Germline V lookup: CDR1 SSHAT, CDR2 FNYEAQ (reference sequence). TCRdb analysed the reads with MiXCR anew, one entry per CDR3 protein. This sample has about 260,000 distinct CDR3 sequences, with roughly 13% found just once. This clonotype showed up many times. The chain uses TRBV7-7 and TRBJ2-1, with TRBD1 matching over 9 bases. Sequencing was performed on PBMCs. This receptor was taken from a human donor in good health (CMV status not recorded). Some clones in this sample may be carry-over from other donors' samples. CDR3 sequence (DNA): TGTGCCAGCAGCCTGGGGACAGGGTTACACAATGAGCAGTTCTTC. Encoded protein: CASSLGTGLHNEQFF.